This TCR beta chain is drawn from a study of blood T cell repertoires in COVID-19 (dated by TCRdb to the early 2020s). Background for the entire study: The collaborator samples originated in the United States, Italy and Spain and spanned the acute and convalescent phases of COVID-19. The material from the prospective study consisted of cDNA or gDNA derived from T cells, B-cell-depleted T cells, or PBMCs. Subjects who had been exposed to COVID-19, were actively infected with it, or had recovered from it provided the deeply sampled blood TCRbeta repertoires that made up the dataset. The repertoires were made available in a free public database intended to serve as a resource for research on the immune response to SARS-CoV-2. Samples were obtained from the ongoing ImmuneRACE study (first 160 participants) and from some 1,200 subjects provided by 6 global collaborators. The sample metadata nearly always contained a de-identified subject ID, COVID-19 status, age in years and sex. Where available, HLA class I and class II types were taken from metadata supplied by the sample provider and were not determined by assay-based typing.

Whole blood was collected in K2EDTA tubes by collaborating institutions according to the institutions' own protocols. For TCRbeta analysis, collaborators shipped samples in one of three forms: frozen whole blood, isolated PBMCs, or DNA extracted from either of those sample types. Of note for this clone: What antigen it recognizes has not been identified. No base qualities exist here, and no much larger clone lies one base off it.

At the junction V is shortened by 5 bases and J by 6 bases; bases outside the gene matches: 8. Looking up the germline V gene (reference sequence) yields CDR1 SSHAT and CDR2 FNYEAQ. The CDR3 contains 16 residues, cysteine and phenylalanine counted. The retained sequence is limited to the CDR3, 48 bases, with the frame set at the first base. The immunoSEQ Assay, a bias-controlled multiplex PCR, was used to amplify TCRbeta CDR3 regions from genomic DNA. Regarding the original processing steps: Nucleated cell counts per sample were estimated from amplification of reference gene primers within the assay. Sequence reads were collapsed and filtered to measure the absolute abundance of every unique TCRbeta CDR3 rearrangement. For each sample, productive Simpson clonality was calculated as the square root of Simpson's diversity index across productive rearrangements. The immuneACCESS repertoire file appears here via TCRdb, limited to in-frame rearrangements. These files lack a portion of the clones; in checked studies, under half of the deficit traces to unresolved V genes, and the cause of the others is not known. The V and J calls and clone size are taken from that table; D and trimming were inferred from the DNA. This sample comprises roughly 190,000 clones, about 70% of them detected only once. Around 8.1% of the sample comes from the top ten.

The paper as a whole reports these results and caveats: Clinical and demographic metadata were provided uncurated, with the amount varying by source and participant.

Sequences were obtained from peripheral blood. The sequence links TRBV7-7 to TRBJ2-2; TRBD2 matches 11 bases in the middle. The sequence was obtained from a woman aged 45-60 years with active or convalescent COVID-19. At the DNA level, the sequence is TGTGCCAGCAGCCCCGCCGGGACTAGCGGATCCGGGGAGCTGTTTTTT. This translates into CASSPAGTSGSGELFF.